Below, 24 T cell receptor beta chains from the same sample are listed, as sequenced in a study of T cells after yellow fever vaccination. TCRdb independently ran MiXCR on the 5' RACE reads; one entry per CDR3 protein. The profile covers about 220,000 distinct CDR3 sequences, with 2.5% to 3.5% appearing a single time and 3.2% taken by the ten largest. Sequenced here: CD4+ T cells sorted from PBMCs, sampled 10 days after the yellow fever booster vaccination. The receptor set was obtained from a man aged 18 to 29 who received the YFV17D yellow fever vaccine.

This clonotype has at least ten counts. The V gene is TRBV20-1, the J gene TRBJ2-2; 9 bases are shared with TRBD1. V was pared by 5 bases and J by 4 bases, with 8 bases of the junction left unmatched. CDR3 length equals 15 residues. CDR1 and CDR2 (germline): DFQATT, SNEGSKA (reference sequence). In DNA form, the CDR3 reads TGCAGTGCTGTTCCCGGGACAGGGATCACCGGGGAGCTGTTTTTT. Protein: CSAVPGTGITGELFF.

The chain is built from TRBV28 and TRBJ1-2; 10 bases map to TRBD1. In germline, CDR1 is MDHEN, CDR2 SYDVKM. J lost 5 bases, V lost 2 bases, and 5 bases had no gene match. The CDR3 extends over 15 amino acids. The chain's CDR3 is CASSLGTGAGYGYTF. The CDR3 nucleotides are TGTGCCAGCAGTTTAGGGACAGGGGCAGGGTATGGCTACACCTTC.

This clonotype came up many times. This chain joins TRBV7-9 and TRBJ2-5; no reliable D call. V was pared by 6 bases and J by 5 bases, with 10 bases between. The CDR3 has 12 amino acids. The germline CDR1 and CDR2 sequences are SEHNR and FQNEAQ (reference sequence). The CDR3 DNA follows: TGTGCCAGCAGTCAAAGTCGGGAGACCCAGTACTTC. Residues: CASSQSRETQYF.

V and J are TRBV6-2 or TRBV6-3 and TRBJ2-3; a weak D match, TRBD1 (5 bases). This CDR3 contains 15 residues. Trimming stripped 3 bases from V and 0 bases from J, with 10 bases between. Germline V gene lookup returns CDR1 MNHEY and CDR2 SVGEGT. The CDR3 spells CASSYDRVSTDTQYF. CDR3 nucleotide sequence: TGTGCCAGCAGTTATGACAGAGTTAGCACAGATACGCAGTATTTT.

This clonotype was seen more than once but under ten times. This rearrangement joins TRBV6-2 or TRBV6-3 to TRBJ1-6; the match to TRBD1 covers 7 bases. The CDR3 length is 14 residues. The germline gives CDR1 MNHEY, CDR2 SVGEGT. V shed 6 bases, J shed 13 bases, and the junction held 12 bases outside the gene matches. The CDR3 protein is CASRGDSRWAPLHF. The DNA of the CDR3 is TGTGCCAGCAGGGGGGACAGTCGCTGGGCGCCCCTCCACTTT.

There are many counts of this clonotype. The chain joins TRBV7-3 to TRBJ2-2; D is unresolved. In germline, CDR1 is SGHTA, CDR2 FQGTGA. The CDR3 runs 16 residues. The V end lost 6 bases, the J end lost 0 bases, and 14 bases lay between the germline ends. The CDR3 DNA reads TGTGCCAGCAGTCCCGATAGTTGGGCGAACACCGGGGAGCTGTTTTTT. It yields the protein CASSPDSWANTGELFF.

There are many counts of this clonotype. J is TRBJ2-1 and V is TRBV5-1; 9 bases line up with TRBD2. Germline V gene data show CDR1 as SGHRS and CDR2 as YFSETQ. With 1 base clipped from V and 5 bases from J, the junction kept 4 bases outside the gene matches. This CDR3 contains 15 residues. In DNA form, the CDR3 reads TGCGCCAGCAGCTTGTTGCCTAGCGGGGACAATGAGCAGTTCTTC. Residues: CASSLLPSGDNEQFF.

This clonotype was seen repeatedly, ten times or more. The CDR3 loop is CASSSPQGPRTQYF. In DNA, the CDR3 is TGTGCCAGCAGCTCCCCGCAAGGCCCCCGTACGCAGTATTTT. The gene calls are TRBV7-2 and TRBJ2-3; D gene unclear. This CDR3 has 14 amino acids. From germline, CDR1 is SGHTA and CDR2 FQGNSA. V shed 4 bases and J shed 8 bases, with 16 bases lying between them. Looking up the rest from reference TRBV7-2 and TRBJ2-3 gives the full variable domain: GAGVSQSPSNKVTEKGKDVELRCDPISGHTALYWYRQSLGQGLEFLIYFQGNSAPDKSGLPSDRFSAERTGGSVSTLTIQRTQQEDSAVYLCASSSPQGPRTQYFGPGTRLTVL.

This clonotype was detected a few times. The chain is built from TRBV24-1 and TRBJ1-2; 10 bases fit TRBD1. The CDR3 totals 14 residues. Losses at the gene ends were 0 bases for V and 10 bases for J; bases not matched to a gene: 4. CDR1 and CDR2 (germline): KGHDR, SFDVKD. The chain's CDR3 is CATSDLGTGDSYTF. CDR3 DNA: TGTGCCACCAGTGATTTGGGGACAGGGGACTCCTACACCTTC.

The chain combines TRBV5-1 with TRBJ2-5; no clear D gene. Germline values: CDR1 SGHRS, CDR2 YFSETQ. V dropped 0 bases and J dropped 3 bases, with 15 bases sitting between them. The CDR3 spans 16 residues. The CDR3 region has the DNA TGCGCCAGCAGCTTGGGGTCGGCGTACGACAAAGAGACCCAGTACTTC. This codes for CASSLGSAYDKETQYF.

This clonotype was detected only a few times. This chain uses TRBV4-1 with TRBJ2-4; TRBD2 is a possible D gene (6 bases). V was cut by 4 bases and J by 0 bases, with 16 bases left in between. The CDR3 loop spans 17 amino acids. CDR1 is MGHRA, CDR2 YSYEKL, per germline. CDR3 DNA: TGCGCCAGCAGCCTCCCCGGGACTCATCCAGCCAAAAACATTCAGTACTTC. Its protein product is CASSLPGTHPAKNIQYF.

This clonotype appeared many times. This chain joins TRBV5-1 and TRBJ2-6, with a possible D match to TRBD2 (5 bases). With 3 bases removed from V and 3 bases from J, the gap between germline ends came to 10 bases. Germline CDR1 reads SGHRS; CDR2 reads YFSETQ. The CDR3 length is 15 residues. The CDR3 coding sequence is TGCGCCAGCAGCTCCTCCGGGGATGGGGCCAACGTCCTGACTTTC. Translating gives CASSSSGDGANVLTF.

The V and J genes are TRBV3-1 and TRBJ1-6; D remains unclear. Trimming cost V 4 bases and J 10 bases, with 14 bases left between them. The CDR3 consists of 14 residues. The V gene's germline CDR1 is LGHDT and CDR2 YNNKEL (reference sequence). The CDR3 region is CASSPSGVGSPLHF. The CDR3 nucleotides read TGTGCCAGCAGCCCCTCCGGGGTAGGATCACCCCTCCACTTT.

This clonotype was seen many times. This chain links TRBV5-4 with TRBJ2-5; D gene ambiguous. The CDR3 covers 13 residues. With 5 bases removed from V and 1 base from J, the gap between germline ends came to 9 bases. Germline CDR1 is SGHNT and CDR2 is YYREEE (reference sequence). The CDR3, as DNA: TGTGCCAGCAGTCCCGCAGGCCAAGAGACCCAGTACTTC. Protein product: CASSPAGQETQYF.

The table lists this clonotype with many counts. CDR3 sequence (DNA): TGTGCCAGCTCACCACTAATGGGGACCGGCACAGATACGCAGTATTTT. Protein product: CASSPLMGTGTDTQYF. The chain combines TRBV18 with TRBJ2-3, with D possibly called TRBD1 or TRBD2 (5 bases each). The CDR3 contains 16 residues. V lost 1 base, J lost 1 base, and 12 bases lay in between. The V gene's germline CDR1 is KGHSH and CDR2 LQKENI.

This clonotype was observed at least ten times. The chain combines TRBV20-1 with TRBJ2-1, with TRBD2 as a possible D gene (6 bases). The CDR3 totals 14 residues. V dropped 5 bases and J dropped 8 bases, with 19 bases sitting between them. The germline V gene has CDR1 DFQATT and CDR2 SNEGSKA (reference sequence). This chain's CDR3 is CSAPLGLEGDEQFF. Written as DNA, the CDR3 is TGCAGTGCTCCCCTGGGACTTGAAGGGGATGAGCAGTTCTTC.

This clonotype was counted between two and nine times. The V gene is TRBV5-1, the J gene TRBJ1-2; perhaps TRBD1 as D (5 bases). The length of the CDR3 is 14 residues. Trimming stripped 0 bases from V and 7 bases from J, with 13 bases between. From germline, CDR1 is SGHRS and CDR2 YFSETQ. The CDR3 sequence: CASSLESGVFGYTF. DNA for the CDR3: TGCGCCAGCAGCTTGGAATCGGGGGTTTTTGGCTACACCTTC.

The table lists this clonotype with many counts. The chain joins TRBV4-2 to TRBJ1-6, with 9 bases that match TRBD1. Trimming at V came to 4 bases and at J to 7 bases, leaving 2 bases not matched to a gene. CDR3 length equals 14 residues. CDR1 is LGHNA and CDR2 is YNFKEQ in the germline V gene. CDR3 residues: CASSRTGDNSPLHF. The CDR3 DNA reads TGTGCCAGCAGCCGGACAGGGGACAATTCACCCCTCCACTTT.

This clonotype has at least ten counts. The CDR3 region has the DNA TGTGCCAGTACCCCTACCCTGCCGGGACAGGCGACTAATCAGCCCCAGCATTTT. Protein sequence: CASTPTLPGQATNQPQHF. V is TRBV19 and J is TRBJ1-5, with TRBD1 matching over 8 bases. Germline CDR1 is LNHDA and CDR2 is SQIVND (reference sequence). V shed 7 bases and J 4 bases; nucleotides not matched to a gene: 18. The CDR3 runs 18 residues.

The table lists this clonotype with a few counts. The CDR3 DNA follows: TGCAGCGTTGAAGGACTAGCGGGGGCCCCCAGGGAGACCCAGTACTTC. Protein sequence: CSVEGLAGAPRETQYF. The rearrangement uses TRBV29-1 and TRBJ2-5, with 12 bases that match TRBD2. CDR1 and CDR2 from the germline V gene are SQVTM and ANQGSEA. The CDR3 runs 16 residues. J gave up 5 bases and V 1 base, and 8 bases lay outside the gene matches.

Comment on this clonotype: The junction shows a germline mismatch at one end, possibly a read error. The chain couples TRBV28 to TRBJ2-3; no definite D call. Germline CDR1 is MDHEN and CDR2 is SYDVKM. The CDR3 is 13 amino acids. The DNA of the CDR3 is TGTGCCAGCAGCGGCGGTCGCACAGTTACGCAGTATTTT. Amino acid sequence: CASSGGRTVTQYF.

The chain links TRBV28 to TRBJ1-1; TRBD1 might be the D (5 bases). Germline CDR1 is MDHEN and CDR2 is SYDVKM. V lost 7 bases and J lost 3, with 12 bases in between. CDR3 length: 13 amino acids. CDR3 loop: CASTRGGDTEAFF. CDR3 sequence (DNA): TGTGCCAGCACTCGGGGGGGGGACACTGAAGCTTTCTTT. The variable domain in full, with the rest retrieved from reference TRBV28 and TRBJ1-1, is DVKVTQSSRYLVKRTGEKVFLECVQDMDHENMFWYRQDPGLGLRLIYFSYDVKMKEKGDIPEGYSVSREKKERFSLILESASTNQTSMYLCASTRGGDTEAFFGQGTRLTVV.

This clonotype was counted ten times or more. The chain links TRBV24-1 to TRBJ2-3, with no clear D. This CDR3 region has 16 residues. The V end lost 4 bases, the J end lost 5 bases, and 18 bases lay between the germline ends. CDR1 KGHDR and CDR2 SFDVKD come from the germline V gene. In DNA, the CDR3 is TGTGCCACCAGTGACAATCTAGGTGGGTCGGGAGATACGCAGTATTTT. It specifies CATSDNLGGSGDTQYF.

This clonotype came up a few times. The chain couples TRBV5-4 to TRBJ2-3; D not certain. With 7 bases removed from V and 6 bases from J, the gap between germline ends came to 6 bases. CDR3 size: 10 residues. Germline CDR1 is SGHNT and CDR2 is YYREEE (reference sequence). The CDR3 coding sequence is TGTGCCAGCGGCGAGGATACGCAGTATTTT. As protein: CASGEDTQYF.